This T cell receptor (beta chain) was profiled in a study of blood T cell repertoires in COVID-19. Study information: Material from acute and convalescent COVID-19 was sourced from the United States, Italy and Spain. T cells, B-cell-depleted T cells, or PBMCs supplied cDNA or gDNA.

A Seattle source enrolled patients during active infection and followed them longitudinally. Unmatched junction bases numbered 3, after V lost 6 bases and J lost 7 bases. The CDR3 sequence is 13 residues long. CDR1 is KGHDR, CDR2 SFDVKD, per germline. This clone was picked up many times. In the source study's methods: Amplification of reference gene primers was used by the study to estimate nucleated cell counts. TCRdb's table, derived via immunoSEQ multiplex PCR, lists solely in-frame clones and lacks some. That table furnishes V, J and clone size, whereas the DNA furnished D and trimming. Altogether about 480,000 clones are present, roughly nine tenths being singletons, with the ten largest covering about 0.91%.

The sample was peripheral blood. The receptor's source is a man aged 18 to 30 with COVID-19, enrolled during active disease. The chain uses TRBV24-1 and TRBJ2-2; TRBD1 aligns across 8 bases. The CDR3: CATSQGADGELFF. For the CDR3, the DNA is TGTGCCACCAGTCAGGGGGCTGACGGGGAGCTGTTTTTT.